The 25 T cell receptor beta chains below all came from one sample that was sequenced in a study of shared clonotypes between healthy human individuals (dated by TCRdb to about 2020). To prepare the library, the immunoSEQ multiplex PCR assay was applied. In its TCRdb copy, this immuneACCESS table keeps in-frame sequences only and misses some clones. Where compared with another copy, unresolved V genes explain less than half of these, and the others have no known cause. For this sample there are more than 2,000,000 clones; 85% to 95% appear just once. Of the sample, 0.39% falls within the top ten clones. Sample: naive CD4+ T cells from PBMCs. What the cell subset or site label conveys for this sample: CD45RA+ positively selected. These receptors came from a man between 18 and 35 years old in good health. Some clones in this sample may be carry-over from other donors' samples.

The V gene is TRBV5-1, the J gene TRBJ2-2, with a possible D match to TRBD2 (5 bases). The CDR3 consists of 14 residues. V lost 4 bases and J lost 1, with 8 bases in between. Germline CDR1 reads SGHRS; CDR2 reads YFSETQ. The DNA of the CDR3 is TGCGCCAGCAGCGACGGGGAGAACACCGGGGAGCTGTTTTTT. Protein product: CASSDGENTGELFF.

This clone was recorded only once. The chain uses TRBV28 and TRBJ1-5; 7 bases are a match to TRBD1. J was trimmed by 6 bases and V by 6 bases; bases with no gene match: 11. The CDR3 length is 15 residues. Germline V gene lookup returns CDR1 MDHEN and CDR2 SYDVKM. DNA of the CDR3: TGTGCCAGCAGCGGGGGCCGACAGGGCTTTCAGCCCCAGCATTTT. Its translation is CASSGGRQGFQPQHF. The full variable domain, completed using reference TRBV28 and TRBJ1-5, is DVKVTQSSRYLVKRTGEKVFLECVQDMDHENMFWYRQDPGLGLRLIYFSYDVKMKEKGDIPEGYSVSREKKERFSLILESASTNQTSMYLCASSGGRQGFQPQHFGDGTRLSIL.

The chain has TRBV6-5 and TRBJ2-7; possibly TRBD2 for D (6 bases). Germline assignment: CDR1 MNHEY and CDR2 SVGAGI. This CDR3 comprises 14 residues. V was pared by 2 bases and J by 3 bases, with 11 bases between. In nucleotides, the CDR3 is TGTGCCAGCAGTTACGACGCGCGGGGCTACGAGCAGTACTTC. It codes for CASSYDARGYEQYF.

Note on this clone: This CDR3 is also generated by other DNA sequences in the sample. The chain recombines TRBV20-1 with TRBJ2-2; D remains ambiguous. From germline, CDR1 is DFQATT and CDR2 SNEGSKA (reference sequence). Between the trimmed V and J ends, which lost 1 base and 6 bases, there was a span of 3 bases. This CDR3 spans 11 amino acids. Here the CDR3 DNA reads TGCAGTGCTAGAGGCGCCGGGGAGCTGTTTTTT. This gives the protein CSARGAGELFF.

V is TRBV30 and J is TRBJ1-5, with D perhaps TRBD1 (6 bases). The CDR3 runs to 13 residues. V was trimmed by 0 bases and J by 5 bases, leaving 8 bases between them. The germline V gene encodes CDR1 GTSNPN and CDR2 SVGIG (reference sequence). The CDR3: CAWSVGGYQPQHF. The CDR3 region has the DNA TGTGCCTGGAGTGTAGGGGGGTATCAGCCCCAGCATTTT.

Only a few counts were recorded for this clone. The sample contains more than one DNA sequence encoding this CDR3. The CDR3 spells CAWSVGSNTEAFF. The CDR3 DNA is TGTGCCTGGAGTGTTGGTTCTAACACTGAAGCTTTCTTT. This sequence joins TRBV30 and TRBJ1-1; the D is unclear. Germline CDR1 GTSNPN, CDR2 SVGIG (reference sequence). The V end lost 0 bases, the J end lost 2 bases, and 7 bases lay between the germline ends. The length of the CDR3 is 13 residues. The whole variable domain, remainder taken from reference TRBV30 and TRBJ1-1, is SQTIHQWPATLVQPVGSPLSLECTVEGTSNPNLYWYRQAAGRGLQLLFYSVGIGQISSEVPQNLSASRPQDRQFILSSKKLLLSDSGFYLCAWSVGSNTEAFFGQGTRLTVV.

This clone was detected once. The genes are TRBV28 and TRBJ1-5, with TRBD1 identical over 7 bases. J lost 10 bases, V lost 6 bases, and 12 bases had no gene match. CDR3 size: 14 residues. Germline V gene data show CDR1 as MDHEN and CDR2 as SYDVKM. CDR3 loop: CASRARDRRNPQHF. The CDR3 nucleotides are TGTGCCAGCAGGGCCCGGGACAGACGAAATCCCCAGCATTTT.

This clone was found once. The V gene is TRBV11-2, the J gene TRBJ2-5, with 8 bases fitting TRBD1. In germline, CDR1 is SGHAT, CDR2 FQNNGV. The ends lost 3 bases at V and 5 bases at J; junction bases unmatched: 5. The length of the CDR3 is 14 residues. The CDR3 region is CASSLDRVKETQYF. CDR3 DNA: TGTGCCAGCAGCTTGGACAGGGTAAAGGAGACCCAGTACTTC.

The rearrangement joins TRBV6-1 to TRBJ1-5; TRBD1 aligns across 7 bases. The CDR3 has 12 amino acids. J gave up 8 bases and V 8 bases, and 6 bases lay outside the gene matches. CDR1 MNHNS and CDR2 SASEGT come from the germline V gene. The CDR3 loop is CASRDSAEPQHF. The CDR3 region has the DNA TGTGCCAGCCGGGACAGTGCCGAGCCCCAGCATTTT.

The chain recombines TRBV7-3 with TRBJ2-1, with TRBD2 matching over 8 bases. The CDR3 runs 16 residues. The junction had 8 bases not matched to a gene; V was cut back by 5 bases and J by 2 bases. Germline loops: CDR1 SGHTA, CDR2 FQGTGA. The CDR3 nucleotides read TGTGCCAGCAGCCCGCCTCGACTAGCGCCCTACAATGAGCAGTTCTTC. It is translated as CASSPPRLAPYNEQFF.

This chain joins TRBV2 and TRBJ1-1; no clear D. Germline V gene sequence: CDR1 SNHLY, CDR2 FYNNEI. The V and J ends lost 0 bases and 3 bases respectively, with 8 bases between them. The CDR3 totals 14 residues. CDR3 loop: CASSEALTYTEAFF. As DNA, the CDR3 is TGTGCCAGCAGTGAAGCGCTGACGTACACTGAAGCTTTCTTT.

The chain uses TRBV18 and TRBJ2-7; D possibly corresponds to TRBD2 (5 bases). This CDR3 comprises 14 residues. V was clipped by 3 bases and J by 2 bases, with 11 bases between them. Germline values: CDR1 KGHSH, CDR2 LQKENI. The DNA for the CDR3 is TGTGCCAGCTCACCCAGGACTCCTACCTACGAGCAGTACTTC. Protein product: CASSPRTPTYEQYF.

This clone was recorded once. The chain joins TRBV5-1 to TRBJ2-5, with TRBD2 as a possible D gene (7 bases). The CDR3 is made up of 17 amino acids. Trimming shortened V by 4 bases and J by 5 bases, and 24 bases separated the two germline ends. Germline assignment: CDR1 SGHRS and CDR2 YFSETQ. CDR3 sequence (DNA): TGCGCCAGCAGCCGGGGGGCTCAGGTGACCTCGGGGGAGACCCAGTACTTC. This translates into CASSRGAQVTSGETQYF.

The chain is built from TRBV5-1 and TRBJ2-1; 14 positions agree with TRBD2. CDR1 and CDR2 from the germline V gene are SGHRS and YFSETQ. This CDR3 comprises 15 residues. The ends lost 0 bases at V and 13 bases at J; junction bases unmatched: 6. The CDR3 is CASSLGLAGGKGQFF. The CDR3 bases are TGCGCCAGCAGCTTGGGACTAGCGGGAGGGAAAGGACAGTTCTTC.

J is TRBJ2-1 and V is TRBV7-2; 7 nucleotides line up with TRBD1. Germline V gene data show CDR1 as SGHTA and CDR2 as FQGNSA. V gave up 4 bases and J gave up 4 bases; unmatched junction bases: 7. The CDR3 is 15 residues long. The CDR3 protein is CASSSHRGPYNEQFF. CDR3 nucleotide sequence: TGTGCCAGCAGCTCTCATAGGGGGCCGTACAATGAGCAGTTCTTC.

This clone was counted a single time. CDR3 in DNA: TGTGCCAGCAGCCAAGATGCTAGCCTTACGCAGTATTTT. Translation: CASSQDASLTQYF. The chain employs TRBV4-2 and TRBJ2-3; possibly TRBD2 for D (5 bases). Germline V gene lookup returns CDR1 LGHNA and CDR2 YNFKEQ. There are 13 residues in the CDR3. V was trimmed by 0 bases and J by 8 bases, leaving 9 bases between them.

Here the CDR3 DNA reads TGTGCCAGCATCGGACAGGGGTTAGGGGCCGGGGAGCTGTTTTTT. This codes for CASIGQGLGAGELFF. This chain connects TRBV6-1 to TRBJ2-2; 9 bases are a match to TRBD1. CDR3 size: 15 residues. Per germline, CDR1 MNHNS and CDR2 SASEGT. Trimming took 7 bases from V and 6 from J; bases not matched to a gene: 9.

The chain recombines TRBV7-9 with TRBJ2-7; 10 nucleotides agree with TRBD2. This CDR3 has 15 amino acids. Germline CDR1 is SEHNR and CDR2 is FQNEAQ (reference sequence). Germline trimming cut 5 bases from V and 5 bases from J; bases unmatched to any gene: 9. The chain's CDR3 is CASSTTGTSVHEQYF. The CDR3 DNA follows: TGTGCCAGCAGCACGACCGGGACTAGCGTCCACGAGCAGTACTTC.

The V call is TRBV2, the J call TRBJ1-4; a weak D match, TRBD1 (5 bases). The germline V and J ends were trimmed by 8 bases and 8 bases, with 15 bases remaining between them. This CDR3 is 13 amino acids long. From germline, CDR1 is SNHLY and CDR2 FYNNEI. CDR3 residues: CASGAGVGEKLFF. CDR3 bases: TGTGCCAGCGGGGCGGGGGTAGGGGAAAAACTGTTTTTT.

This chain connects TRBV28 to TRBJ2-1, with D uncertain. Germline CDR1 and CDR2: MDHEN and SYDVKM. The CDR3 sequence is 14 residues long. V shed 1 base and J shed 4 bases, with 8 bases lying between them. CDR3 DNA sequence: TGTGCCAGCAGTTTATACGGCAGTTACAATGAGCAGTTCTTC. Amino acid sequence: CASSLYGSYNEQFF.

This rearrangement joins TRBV5-1 to TRBJ1-5; 10 bases agree with TRBD1. After removal of 4 bases from V and 9 bases from J, the junction contained 7 bases not matched to a gene. This CDR3 region has 14 residues. The germline gives CDR1 SGHRS, CDR2 YFSETQ. The CDR3 loop is CASSPGTGDGPQHF. The CDR3, as DNA: TGCGCCAGCAGCCCCGGGACAGGGGATGGGCCCCAGCATTTT.

The chain carries TRBV19 and TRBJ2-3; D is perhaps TRBD1 or TRBD2 (5 bases each). The germline V gene encodes CDR1 LNHDA and CDR2 SQIVND (reference sequence). V was cut by 4 bases and J by 3 bases, with 14 bases left in between. CDR3 size: 15 residues. CDR3 nucleotides: TGTGCCAGTAGTAGACGGGACCCTCTAACAGATACGCAGTATTTT. Translating it yields CASSRRDPLTDTQYF.

The chain links TRBV27 to TRBJ1-5; D ambiguous. From germline, CDR1 is MNHEY and CDR2 SMNVEV (reference sequence). The CDR3 is made up of 14 amino acids. V gave up 5 bases and J gave up 5 bases, with 13 bases separating them. The CDR3 here is CASSQLGGDQPQHF. In nucleotides, the CDR3 is TGTGCCAGCAGTCAACTCGGCGGAGATCAGCCCCAGCATTTT.

The V gene is TRBV18, the J gene TRBJ2-1; 9 positions match TRBD2. The CDR3 contains 16 residues. The germline V gene encodes CDR1 KGHSH and CDR2 LQKENI. J was trimmed by 0 bases and V by 5 bases; bases with no gene match: 5. DNA for the CDR3: TGTGCCAGCTCAAGGACTAGCGCTTTCTCCTACAATGAGCAGTTCTTC. This sequence encodes CASSRTSAFSYNEQFF.

The chain couples TRBV19 to TRBJ1-5; D unresolved. Germline V lookup: CDR1 LNHDA, CDR2 SQIVND (reference sequence). V was trimmed by 1 base and J by 0 bases, leaving 10 bases between them. The CDR3 has 16 amino acids. In DNA, the CDR3 is TGTGCCAGTAGTATAGTTGGCGTAGATAGCAATCAGCCCCAGCATTTT. This gives the protein CASSIVGVDSNQPQHF.